The TCR beta chain under discussion was sequenced for a study of Graves' ophthalmopathy and Graves' hyperthyroidism. CDR1 is DFQATT, CDR2 SNEGSKA, per germline (reference sequence). The trim removed 3 bases at V and 0 bases at J, leaving 8 bases unmatched. The CDR3 sequence is 17 residues long. The diagnosis was founded upon clinical symptoms, serum thyroxine, TRAb, thyroid ultrasound and orbital computed tomography. Amplification targeted the TCR beta CDR3 regions, with RNA transcripts as the source material. The workflow started with a first-round RT-PCR run with HTBI primers and then moved on to a second-round multiplex PCR. TCRdb re-analysed the multiplex PCR reads in MiXCR, keeping a single row per CDR3 protein. Counted here are around 1.1 million distinct CDR3 sequences, 35% to 45% occurring once; the ten biggest clones make up approximately 12%. This clonotype has ten or more counts.

The chain recombines TRBV20-1 with TRBJ1-6; 7 bases map to TRBD1. Specimen: peripheral blood or thyroid tissue (not recorded which). The sequence was obtained from an adult man with Graves' hyperthyroidism. The CDR3 here is CSASLGTVVSYNSPLHF. The CDR3 bases are TGCAGTGCTAGTCTTGGGACAGTCGTCTCCTATAATTCACCCCTCCACTTT.